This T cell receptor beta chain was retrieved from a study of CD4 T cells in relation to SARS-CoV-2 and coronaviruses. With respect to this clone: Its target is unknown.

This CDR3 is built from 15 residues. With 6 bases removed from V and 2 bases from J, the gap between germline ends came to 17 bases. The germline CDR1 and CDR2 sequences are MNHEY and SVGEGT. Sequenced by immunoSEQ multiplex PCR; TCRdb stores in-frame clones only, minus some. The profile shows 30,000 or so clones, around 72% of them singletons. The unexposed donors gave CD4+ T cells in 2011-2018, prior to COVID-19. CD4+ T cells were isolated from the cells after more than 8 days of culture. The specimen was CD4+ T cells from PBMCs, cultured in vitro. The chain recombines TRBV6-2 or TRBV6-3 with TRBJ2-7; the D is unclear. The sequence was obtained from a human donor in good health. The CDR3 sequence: CASSYDTAPTYEQYF. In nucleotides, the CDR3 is TGTGCCAGCAGCTATGACACTGCGCCTACCTACGAGCAGTACTTC.